Each of the 21 T cell receptor beta chains below was sequenced from the same sample in a study of shared clonotypes between healthy human individuals. The naive CD8 fraction comprised CD45RO-negative cells positively selected for CCR7 and excluded terminally differentiated effector memory CD45RA+ cells. The protocol was immunoSEQ multiplex PCR, while the TCRdb copy is restricted to in-frame clones and leaves out a portion. This sample carries around 2,100,000 clones, approximately 94% of them seen once, and the ten largest clones take approximately 1%. Sequencing input: naive CD8+ T cells sorted from blood. The receptors originated from a man between 18 and 35 years old in good health.

In nucleotides, the CDR3 is TGTGCCAGCAGCGTAGCAAGTAACATGAACACTGAAGCTTTCTTT. This codes for CASSVASNMNTEAFF. The V gene is TRBV9, the J gene TRBJ1-1; no clear D. The V end lost 0 bases, the J end lost 0 bases, and 9 bases lay between the germline ends. This CDR3 contains 15 residues. Germline V lookup: CDR1 SGDLS, CDR2 YYNGEE.

This chain links TRBV7-9 with TRBJ2-1; TRBD1 matches at 7 bases. CDR1 and CDR2 from the germline V gene are SEHNR and FQNEAQ (reference sequence). V lost 4 bases to trimming and J lost 2 bases; unmatched junction nucleotides: 14. The CDR3 has 18 amino acids. CDR3 sequence: CASSSKGGRGKTYNEQFF. The CDR3 region has the DNA TGTGCCAGCAGCTCAAAAGGGGGCCGGGGAAAAACCTACAATGAGCAGTTCTTC.

The V gene is TRBV9, the J gene TRBJ1-6, with D unresolved. Germline-derived CDR1 and CDR2 are SGDLS and YYNGEE. Trimming took off 3 bases at V and 8 bases at J, with 18 bases between the two ends. This CDR3 is built from 16 residues. CDR3 sequence (DNA): TGTGCCAGCAGCGAAATTGATCCGACACGGTATTCACCCCTCCACTTT. It specifies CASSEIDPTRYSPLHF.

This clone appeared a single time. The V call is TRBV10-2, the J call TRBJ2-3; 10 bases fit TRBD2. The CDR3 loop spans 15 amino acids. The germline V gene has CDR1 WSHSY and CDR2 SAAADI. Trimming removed 4 bases from V and 0 bases from J; junction bases left unmatched: 1. CDR3 sequence reads: CASSATSGSTDTQYF. The CDR3 DNA follows: TGCGCCAGCAGTGCGACTAGCGGGAGCACAGATACGCAGTATTTT.

Comments on this clone: The sample contains more than one DNA sequence encoding this CDR3. The V and J genes are TRBV5-6 and TRBJ2-1, with 8 bases matching TRBD2. Losses at the gene ends were 2 bases for V and 9 bases for J; bases not matched to a gene: 4. CDR1 is SGHDT and CDR2 is YYEEEE in the germline V gene. The length of the CDR3 is 13 residues. CDR3 residues: CASSFGLAGEQFF. The CDR3 bases are TGTGCCAGCAGCTTCGGACTAGCCGGTGAGCAGTTCTTC.

J is TRBJ2-7 and V is TRBV6-1; TRBD1 is a possible D gene (6 bases). The CDR3 is 16 amino acids. Deletions cut 4 bases from V and 0 bases from J, with 16 bases between. Germline loops: CDR1 MNHNS, CDR2 SASEGT. The CDR3 region is CASSAARGSVSYEQYF. The CDR3, as DNA: TGTGCCAGCAGTGCCGCGAGGGGGTCAGTCTCCTACGAGCAGTACTTC.

The chain uses TRBV5-1 and TRBJ2-5; 7 bases are shared with TRBD2. Germline V lookup: CDR1 SGHRS, CDR2 YFSETQ. The CDR3 sequence is 13 residues long. J lost 3 bases, V lost 2 bases, and 1 base had no gene match. For the CDR3, the DNA is TGCGCCAGCAGCTTTGGGGGGGAAGAGACCCAGTACTTC. Residues: CASSFGGEETQYF.

The chain employs TRBV7-9 and TRBJ1-1, with D maybe TRBD1 (6 bases). The germline V gene encodes CDR1 SEHNR and CDR2 FQNEAQ (reference sequence). This CDR3 region has 15 residues. The V and J ends lost 2 bases and 6 bases respectively, with 16 bases between them. The CDR3 is CASSLHVREGAEAFF. In DNA, the CDR3 is TGTGCCAGCAGCTTACACGTCAGGGAGGGGGCTGAAGCTTTCTTT.

This clone was observed a few times. This sample includes further DNA sequences coding for the same CDR3. The chain is built from TRBV29-1 and TRBJ1-1, with D perhaps TRBD1 (5 bases). There are 10 residues in the CDR3. V was pared by 6 bases and J by 6 bases, with 8 bases between. Germline V lookup: CDR1 SQVTM, CDR2 ANQGSEA. The chain's CDR3 is CSVQGAEAFF. In DNA form, the CDR3 reads TGCAGCGTCCAGGGCGCTGAAGCTTTCTTT.

The CDR3 sequence: CASSTGQGWYGYTF. CDR3 coding DNA: TGTGCCAGCAGCACGGGACAGGGTTGGTATGGCTACACCTTC. This chain uses TRBV5-4 with TRBJ1-2, with 9 positions matching TRBD1. The J segment lost 5 bases and the V segment lost 4 bases, leaving 6 bases of the junction unmatched. The CDR3 has 14 amino acids. Germline loops: CDR1 SGHNT, CDR2 YYREEE (reference sequence).

This chain joins TRBV6-5 and TRBJ1-4, with TRBD1 identical over 9 bases. The CDR3 contains 15 residues. Germline trimming cut 11 bases from V and 2 bases from J; bases unmatched to any gene: 9. Germline lookup yields CDR1 MNHEY and CDR2 SVGAGI. CDR3 DNA sequence: TGTGCCGCCGACAGGGGGTGGGCCACTAATGAAAAACTGTTTTTT. The encoded protein is CAADRGWATNEKLFF.

The chain recombines TRBV4-1 with TRBJ1-1, with 8 bases fitting TRBD1. The V and J ends lost 1 base and 3 bases, in that order; junction bases with no gene match: 1. CDR3 length: 14 amino acids. Germline V gives CDR1 MGHRA, CDR2 YSYEKL. CDR3 nucleotide sequence: TGCGCCAGCAGCCAAGCGACAGGGGACACTGAAGCTTTCTTT. It codes for CASSQATGDTEAFF.

Only one count was recorded for this clone. The rearrangement joins TRBV6-6 to TRBJ2-7; TRBD1 matches 7 bases. Germline assignment: CDR1 MNHNY and CDR2 SVGAGI (reference sequence). There are 13 residues in the CDR3. Trimming at V came to 7 bases and at J to 2 bases, leaving 5 bases not matched to a gene. CDR3 sequence reads: CASNPTGTYEQYF. CDR3 coding DNA: TGTGCCAGCAACCCGACAGGGACCTACGAGCAGTACTTC.

The chain combines TRBV27 with TRBJ2-2; no definite D call. V shed 2 bases and J shed 5 bases, with 12 bases lying between them. Germline V gene data show CDR1 as MNHEY and CDR2 as SMNVEV (reference sequence). This CDR3 is built from 15 residues. CDR3 DNA sequence: TGTGCCAGCAGTTTAGAACAGCTGGGGACCGGGGAGCTGTTTTTT. Amino acid sequence: CASSLEQLGTGELFF.

This clone showed up just once. The chain links TRBV9 to TRBJ2-3, with D perhaps TRBD2 (6 bases). The CDR3 is 14 residues long. Germline V CDR1 and CDR2: SGDLS, YYNGEE. The germline V and J ends were trimmed by 0 bases and 4 bases, with 9 bases remaining between them. The CDR3 loop is CASSVGGDADTQYF. The CDR3 region has the DNA TGTGCCAGCAGCGTAGGCGGGGACGCAGATACGCAGTATTTT.

The V gene is TRBV4-1, the J gene TRBJ2-3; 7 bases fit TRBD1. J gave up 0 bases and V 0 bases, and 3 bases lay outside the gene matches. Germline CDR1 MGHRA, CDR2 YSYEKL. The CDR3 covers 16 residues. In DNA form, the CDR3 reads TGCGCCAGCAGCCAAGATCAGGGGGACAGCACAGATACGCAGTATTTT. Protein: CASSQDQGDSTDTQYF.

The V call is TRBV5-1, the J call TRBJ1-5; D remains unclear. The ends were cut back, 2 bases at V and 4 bases at J, with 10 bases in the middle. Germline CDR1 SGHRS, CDR2 YFSETQ. The CDR3 runs 14 residues. The CDR3 reads CASSFGELNQPQHF. The CDR3 nucleotides read TGCGCCAGCAGCTTCGGGGAGTTGAATCAGCCCCAGCATTTT.

The V gene is TRBV5-4, the J gene TRBJ2-5; D is perhaps TRBD1 (5 bases). Trimming stripped 4 bases from V and 5 bases from J, with 18 bases between. From germline, CDR1 is SGHNT and CDR2 YYREEE (reference sequence). The length of the CDR3 is 15 residues. In nucleotides, the CDR3 is TGTGCCAGCAGCCCGGCCCAGGGAATAGGGGAGACCCAGTACTTC. Protein product: CASSPAQGIGETQYF. Full variable domain (remainder filled in from reference TRBV5-4 and TRBJ2-5): ETGVTQSPTHLIKTRGQQVTLRCSSQSGHNTVSWYQQALGQGPQFIFQYYREEENGRGNFPPRFSGLQFPNYSSELNVNALELDDSALYLCASSPAQGIGETQYFGPGTRLLVL.

The chain combines TRBV4-1 with TRBJ1-5, with 8 positions matching TRBD1. V gave up 4 bases and J gave up 7 bases; unmatched junction bases: 24. Looked up from germline, CDR1 is MGHRA and CDR2 is YSYEKL. This CDR3 is 20 amino acids long. The CDR3 DNA reads as TGCGCCAGCAGCCCCGCCGCACCAGGGGGCTTCGCGGCTGACGGCCAGCCCCAGCATTTT. Residues: CASSPAAPGGFAADGQPQHF.

The chain uses TRBV30 and TRBJ2-1; TRBD1 is a possible D gene (5 bases). The CDR3 extends over 14 amino acids. The germline V and J ends were trimmed by 1 base and 4 bases, with 11 bases remaining between them. In germline, CDR1 is GTSNPN, CDR2 SVGIG (reference sequence). CDR3 in amino acids: CAWSAGFGYNEQFF. DNA for the CDR3: TGTGCCTGGAGTGCAGGGTTTGGATACAATGAGCAGTTCTTC.

The chain combines TRBV27 with TRBJ2-7; TRBD2 matches at 8 bases. The V and J ends lost 1 base and 4 bases, in that order; junction bases with no gene match: 9. The CDR3 is 16 residues long. The germline CDR1 and CDR2 sequences are MNHEY and SMNVEV (reference sequence). CDR3 bases: TGTGCCAGCAGTTTATATTCCAGGACTAGCATATACGAGCAGTACTTC. Amino acids: CASSLYSRTSIYEQYF.